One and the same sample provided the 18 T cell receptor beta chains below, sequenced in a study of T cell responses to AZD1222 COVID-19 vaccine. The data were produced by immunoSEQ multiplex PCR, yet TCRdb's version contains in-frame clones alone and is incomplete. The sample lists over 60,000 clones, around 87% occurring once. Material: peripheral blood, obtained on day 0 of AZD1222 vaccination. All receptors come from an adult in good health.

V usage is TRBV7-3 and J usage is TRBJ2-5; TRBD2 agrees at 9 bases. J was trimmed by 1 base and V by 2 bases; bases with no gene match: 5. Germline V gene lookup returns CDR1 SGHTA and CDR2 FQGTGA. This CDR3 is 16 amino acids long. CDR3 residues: CASSLLAGGPQETQYF. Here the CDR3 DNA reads TGTGCCAGCAGCTTATTGGCGGGGGGGCCCCAAGAGACCCAGTACTTC.

CDR3: CAWSRGPNNEQFF. Here the CDR3 DNA reads TGTGCCTGGAGTAGGGGGCCTAACAATGAGCAGTTCTTC. V gene TRBV30 combines with J gene TRBJ2-1, with TRBD1 matching over 7 bases. There are 13 residues in the CDR3. The trim removed 2 bases at V and 5 bases at J, leaving 3 bases unmatched. Germline CDR1 and CDR2: GTSNPN and SVGIG (reference sequence). The entire variable domain, with the rest obtained from reference TRBV30 and TRBJ2-1, is as follows: SQTIHQWPATLVQPVGSPLSLECTVEGTSNPNLYWYRQAAGRGLQLLFYSVGIGQISSEVPQNLSASRPQDRQFILSSKKLLLSDSGFYLCAWSRGPNNEQFFGPGTRLTVL.

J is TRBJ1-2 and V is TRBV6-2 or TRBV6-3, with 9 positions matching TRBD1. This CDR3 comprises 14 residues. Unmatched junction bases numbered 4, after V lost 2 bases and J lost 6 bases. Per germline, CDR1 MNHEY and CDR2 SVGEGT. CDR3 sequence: CASSYPRQGDGYTF. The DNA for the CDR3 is TGTGCCAGCAGTTACCCGAGACAGGGGGATGGCTACACCTTC.

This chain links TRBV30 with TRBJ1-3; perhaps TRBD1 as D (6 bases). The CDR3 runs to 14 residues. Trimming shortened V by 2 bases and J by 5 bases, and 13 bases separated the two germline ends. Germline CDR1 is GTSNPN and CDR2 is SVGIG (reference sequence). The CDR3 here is CAWSLGRGRNTIYF. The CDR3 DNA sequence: TGTGCCTGGAGTTTAGGCAGGGGAAGAAACACCATATATTTT.

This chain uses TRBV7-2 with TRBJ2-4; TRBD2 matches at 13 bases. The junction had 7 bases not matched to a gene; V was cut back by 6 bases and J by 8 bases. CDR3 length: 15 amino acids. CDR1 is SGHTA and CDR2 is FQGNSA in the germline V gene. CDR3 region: CASRLAGGVRDIQYF. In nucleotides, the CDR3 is TGTGCCAGCAGACTAGCGGGGGGGGTCCGAGACATTCAGTACTTC.

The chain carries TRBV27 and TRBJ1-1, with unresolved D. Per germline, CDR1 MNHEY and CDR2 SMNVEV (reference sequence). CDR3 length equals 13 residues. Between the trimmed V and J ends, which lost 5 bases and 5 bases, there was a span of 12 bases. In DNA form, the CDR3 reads TGTGCCAGCAGTCAAATGAAGAGGACTGAAGCTTTCTTT. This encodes CASSQMKRTEAFF.

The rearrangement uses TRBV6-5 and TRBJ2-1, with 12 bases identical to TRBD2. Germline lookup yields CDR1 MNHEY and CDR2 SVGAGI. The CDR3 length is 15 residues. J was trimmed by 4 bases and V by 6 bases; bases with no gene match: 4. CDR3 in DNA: TGTGCCAGCAGCAGCGGGACTAGCGGGTACAATGAGCAGTTCTTC. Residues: CASSSGTSGYNEQFF.

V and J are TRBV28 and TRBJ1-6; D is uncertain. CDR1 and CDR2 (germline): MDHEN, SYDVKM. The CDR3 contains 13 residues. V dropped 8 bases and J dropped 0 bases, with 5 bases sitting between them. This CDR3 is CASLYSYNSPLHF. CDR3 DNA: TGTGCCAGCCTGTACTCCTATAATTCACCCCTCCACTTT.

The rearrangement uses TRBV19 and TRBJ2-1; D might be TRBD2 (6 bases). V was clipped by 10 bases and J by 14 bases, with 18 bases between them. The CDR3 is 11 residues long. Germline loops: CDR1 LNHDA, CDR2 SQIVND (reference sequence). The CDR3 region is CATRQGGAKFF. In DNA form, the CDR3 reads TGTGCCACCCGCCAGGGCGGGGCCAAGTTCTTC.

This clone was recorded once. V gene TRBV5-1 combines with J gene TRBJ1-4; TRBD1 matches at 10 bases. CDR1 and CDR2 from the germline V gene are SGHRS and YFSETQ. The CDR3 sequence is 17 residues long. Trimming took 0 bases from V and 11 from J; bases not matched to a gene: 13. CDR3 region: CASSLDSTRDRGGKLFF. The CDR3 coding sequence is TGCGCCAGCAGCTTGGACAGCACCCGGGACAGGGGTGGGAAACTGTTTTTT.

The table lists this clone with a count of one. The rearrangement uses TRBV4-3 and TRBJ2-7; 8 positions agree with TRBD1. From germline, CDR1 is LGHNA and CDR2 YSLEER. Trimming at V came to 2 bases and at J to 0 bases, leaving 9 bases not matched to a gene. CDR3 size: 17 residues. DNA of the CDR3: TGCGCCAGCAGCCAAAGGACAGGGCGTTATAGCTCCTACGAGCAGTACTTC. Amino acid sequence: CASSQRTGRYSSYEQYF.

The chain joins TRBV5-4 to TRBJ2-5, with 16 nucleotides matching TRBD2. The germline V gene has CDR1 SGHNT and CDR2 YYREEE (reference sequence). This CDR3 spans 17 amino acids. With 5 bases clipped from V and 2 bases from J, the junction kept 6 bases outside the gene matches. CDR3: CASRSGTSGGGQETQYF. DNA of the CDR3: TGTGCCAGCAGGTCCGGGACTAGCGGGGGGGGGCAAGAGACCCAGTACTTC.

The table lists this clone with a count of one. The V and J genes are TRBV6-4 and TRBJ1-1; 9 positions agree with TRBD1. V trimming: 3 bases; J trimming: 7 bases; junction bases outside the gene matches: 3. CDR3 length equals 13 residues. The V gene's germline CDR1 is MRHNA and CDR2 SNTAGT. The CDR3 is CASSEGQGFEAFF. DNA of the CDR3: TGTGCCAGCAGTGAAGGACAGGGGTTTGAAGCTTTCTTT.

CDR3 in amino acids: CASSPVDFSEQYF. The CDR3 DNA is TGCGCCAGCAGCCCGGTAGACTTCTCCGAGCAGTACTTC. The J gene is TRBJ2-7, the V gene TRBV4-1; the D is unclear. Germline CDR1 and CDR2: MGHRA and YSYEKL. CDR3 length: 13 residues. V lost 4 bases to trimming and J lost 6 bases, with 13 bases between them.

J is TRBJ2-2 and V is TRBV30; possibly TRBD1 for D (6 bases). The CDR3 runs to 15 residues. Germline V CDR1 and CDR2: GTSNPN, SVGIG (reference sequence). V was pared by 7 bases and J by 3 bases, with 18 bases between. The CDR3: CASSPLDSYTGELFF. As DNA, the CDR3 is TGTGCCTCTTCACCCCTGGACAGCTACACCGGGGAGCTGTTTTTT. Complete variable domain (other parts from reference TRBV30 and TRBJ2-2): SQTIHQWPATLVQPVGSPLSLECTVEGTSNPNLYWYRQAAGRGLQLLFYSVGIGQISSEVPQNLSASRPQDRQFILSSKKLLLSDSGFYLCASSPLDSYTGELFFGEGSRLTVL.

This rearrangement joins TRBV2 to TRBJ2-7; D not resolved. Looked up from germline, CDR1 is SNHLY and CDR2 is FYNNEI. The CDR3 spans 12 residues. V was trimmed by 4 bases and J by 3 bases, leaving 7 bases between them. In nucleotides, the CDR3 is TGTGCCAGCAGTGCGGCCCTCTACGAGCAGTACTTC. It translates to CASSAALYEQYF.

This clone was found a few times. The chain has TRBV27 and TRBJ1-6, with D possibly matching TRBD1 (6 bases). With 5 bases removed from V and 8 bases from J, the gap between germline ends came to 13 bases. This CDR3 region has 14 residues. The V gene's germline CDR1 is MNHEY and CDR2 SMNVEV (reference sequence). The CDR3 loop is CASSPQGFYSPLHF. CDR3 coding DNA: TGTGCCAGCAGTCCACAGGGTTTTTATTCACCCCTCCACTTT.

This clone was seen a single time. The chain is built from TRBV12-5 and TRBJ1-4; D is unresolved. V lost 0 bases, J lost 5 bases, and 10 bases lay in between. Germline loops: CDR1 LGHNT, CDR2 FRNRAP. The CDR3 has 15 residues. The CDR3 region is CASGLVFSGNEKLFF. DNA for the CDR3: TGTGCTAGTGGTTTGGTATTCTCGGGGAATGAAAAACTGTTTTTT.